This T cell receptor (beta chain) emerged from a study of blood T cell repertoires in COVID-19. Whole-study context: Sources were T cells, B-cell-depleted T cells, or PBMCs; the material itself was cDNA or gDNA.

This clone was observed once. This CDR3 spans 17 amino acids. In germline, CDR1 is SGHDN, CDR2 FVKESK. V lost 4 bases and J lost 0, with 16 bases in between. Sequenced by immunoSEQ multiplex PCR; TCRdb stores in-frame clones only, minus some. This sample yields about 140,000 clones, of which 60% to 85% are seen a single time; 16% belongs to the top ten. The clonotype was recovered from a man in his forties or fifties with acute or convalescent COVID-19. The chain couples TRBV14 to TRBJ2-1, with D unclear. Material for sequencing was peripheral blood. The CDR3 spells CASSPSAGGSSYNEQFF. The DNA of the CDR3 is TGTGCCAGCAGCCCTTCTGCCGGCGGCAGCTCCTACAATGAGCAGTTCTTC.